This entry lists 14 T cell receptor beta chains sequenced from one sample in a study of OX40 agonist ivuxolimab in advanced cancers. TCRdb's table, derived via immunoSEQ multiplex PCR, lists solely in-frame clones and lacks some. The data hold about 84,000 clones, with 89% observed a single time. Material: CD4+ or CD8+ T cells sorted from blood, obtained in a trial of the OX40 agonist ivuxolimab. All receptors derive from an adult with an advanced solid tumor such as melanoma, head and neck, liver or kidney cancer.

V is TRBV28 and J is TRBJ2-7, with 9 bases fitting TRBD2. The J segment lost 7 bases and the V segment lost 6 bases, leaving 4 bases of the junction unmatched. The CDR3 consists of 12 residues. CDR1 and CDR2 (germline): MDHEN, SYDVKM. CDR3 sequence (DNA): TGTGCCAGCAGAAGGAGCGGGGGGGAGCAGTACTTC. As protein: CASRRSGGEQYF.

The chain is built from TRBV18 and TRBJ1-4; 7 bases are a match to TRBD1. Losses at the gene ends were 6 bases for V and 5 bases for J; bases not matched to a gene: 6. Germline CDR1 is KGHSH and CDR2 is LQKENI. The CDR3 contains 14 residues. The CDR3 DNA reads as TGTGCCAGCTCCCCGGGCAGGGGGAATGAAAAACTGTTTTTT. This translates into CASSPGRGNEKLFF. Variable domain in full (rest from reference TRBV18 and TRBJ1-4): NAGVMQNPRHLVRRRGQEARLRCSPMKGHSHVYWYRQLPEEGLKFMVYLQKENIIDESGMPKERFSAEFPKEGPSILRIQQVVRGDSAAYFCASSPGRGNEKLFFGSGTQLSVL.

The sample holds one count of this clone. V and J are TRBV2 and TRBJ1-2, with 7 bases fitting TRBD1. Germline V CDR1 and CDR2: SNHLY, FYNNEI. V shed 7 bases, J shed 8 bases, and the junction held 10 bases outside the gene matches. The CDR3 contains 13 residues. DNA for the CDR3: TGTGCCAGCACCCGAGACAGGGTAGAGGGCTACACCTTC. It translates to CASTRDRVEGYTF.

The CDR3 DNA reads as TGCAGCGCGGACAGGAGCTTCGATGGCTACACCTTC. It is translated as CSADRSFDGYTF. V gene TRBV29-1 combines with J gene TRBJ1-2, with 7 positions matching TRBD1. This CDR3 contains 12 residues. CDR1 SQVTM and CDR2 ANQGSEA come from the germline V gene. With 7 bases clipped from V and 6 bases from J, the junction kept 8 bases outside the gene matches.

This chain uses TRBV6-5 with TRBJ2-2, with D perhaps matching TRBD2 (5 bases). Germline assignment: CDR1 MNHEY and CDR2 SVGAGI. The CDR3 spans 11 residues. Trimming removed 10 bases from V and 4 bases from J, with 7 bases in between. The DNA for the CDR3 is TGTGCCATTAGCGTCACCGGGGAGCTGTTTTTT. Translated: CAISVTGELFF.

The CDR3 sequence is CASSLGVAVTDTQYF. CDR3 bases: TGTGCCAGCAGCTTGGGGGTAGCGGTGACAGATACGCAGTATTTT. The genes are TRBV5-4 and TRBJ2-3, with a possible D match to TRBD2 (6 bases). The germline CDR1 and CDR2 sequences are SGHNT and YYREEE (reference sequence). The V gene lost 0 bases and the J gene lost 3 bases, with 11 bases spanning the gap. The CDR3 has 15 amino acids.

The V and J genes are TRBV5-1 and TRBJ1-2, with D possibly matching TRBD1 (5 bases). The germline V gene encodes CDR1 SGHRS and CDR2 YFSETQ. This CDR3 contains 16 residues. Trimming left V 1 base short and J 4 bases short, with 17 bases between. The CDR3 region is CASSLNYPGSTYGYTF. As DNA, the CDR3 is TGCGCCAGCAGCTTGAATTATCCAGGGTCTACCTATGGCTACACCTTC.

This rearrangement joins TRBV9 to TRBJ2-2, with a tentative D call TRBD2 (5 bases). V was cut by 6 bases and J by 4 bases, with 13 bases left in between. The CDR3 extends over 14 amino acids. Germline CDR1 and CDR2: SGDLS and YYNGEE. CDR3 region: CASKERAGTGELFF. DNA for the CDR3: TGTGCCAGCAAGGAGAGGGCGGGCACCGGGGAGCTGTTTTTT.

The chain uses TRBV18 and TRBJ2-7; 7 nucleotides match TRBD1. This CDR3 is 14 amino acids long. The trim removed 5 bases at V and 1 base at J, leaving 5 bases unmatched. Looked up from germline, CDR1 is KGHSH and CDR2 is LQKENI. For the CDR3, the DNA is TGTGCCAGCTCAGATGTGGACAGGTCCTACGAGCAGTACGTC. Protein product: CASSDVDRSYEQYV.

This clone was counted a single time. This rearrangement joins TRBV2 to TRBJ2-3; TRBD2 matches at 13 bases. CDR3 size: 15 residues. Germline CDR1 reads SNHLY; CDR2 reads FYNNEI. The J segment lost 6 bases and the V segment lost 2 bases, leaving 2 bases of the junction unmatched. The CDR3 spells CASSEWGLAGDTQYF. CDR3 DNA sequence: TGTGCCAGCAGTGAATGGGGACTAGCGGGGGATACGCAGTATTTT.

This chain joins TRBV18 and TRBJ1-5; TRBD1 agrees at 9 bases. The germline V gene encodes CDR1 KGHSH and CDR2 LQKENI. This CDR3 comprises 16 residues. The V gene end was trimmed by 2 bases and the J gene end by 5 bases; junction bases not matched to a gene: 7. CDR3 amino acids: CASSPTKGQGYQPQHF. The CDR3 coding sequence is TGTGCCAGCTCACCAACCAAGGGACAGGGATATCAGCCCCAGCATTTT.

The sample holds one count of this clone. The chain combines TRBV19 with TRBJ2-5; no reliable D call. Germline CDR1 LNHDA, CDR2 SQIVND (reference sequence). The V end was cut by 2 bases, the J end by 2 bases, with 15 bases between. The CDR3 is 16 amino acids. The CDR3 DNA is TGTGCCAGTAGTATAAAAAAAGCAAGGGTTCAAGAGACCCAGTACTTC. Protein: CASSIKKARVQETQYF.

This clone was seen only a few times. V is TRBV9 and J is TRBJ2-7, with D perhaps matching TRBD1 (5 bases). There are 14 residues in the CDR3. The germline gives CDR1 SGDLS, CDR2 YYNGEE. Trimming shortened V by 0 bases and J by 8 bases, and 15 bases separated the two germline ends. CDR3: CASSVGQSYGQQYF. The CDR3, as DNA: TGTGCCAGCAGCGTAGGACAGTCGTACGGGCAGCAGTACTTC.

The CDR3 DNA sequence: TGTGCCAGCGGCCGAGGAGCGGGGTGGGAAGATACGCAGTATTTT. This sequence encodes CASGRGAGWEDTQYF. V is TRBV28 and J is TRBJ2-3, with TRBD2 matching 7 bases. Germline CDR1 reads MDHEN; CDR2 reads SYDVKM. This CDR3 spans 15 amino acids. The ends lost 8 bases at V and 5 bases at J; junction bases unmatched: 13.